This T cell receptor (beta chain) was recorded in a study of blood T cells in healthy people across ages. It was with a sample-barcoded 5' primer and a J-beta primer mix that a second PCR of roughly 7 to 12 cycles was run. Tagging of each cDNA molecule was performed by a template-switch adaptor with 12 random nucleotides. One entry per CDR3 protein, called by TCRdb with MiXCR from the 5' RACE reads. The repertoire consists of under 2 million distinct CDR3 sequences, with around 35% occurring once and the leading ten covering 10% to 12%. Losses at the gene ends were 6 bases for V and 4 bases for J; bases not matched to a gene: 4. Germline V gene data show CDR1 as DFQATT and CDR2 as SNEGSKA (reference sequence). The CDR3 spans 13 residues. Study observations and caveats: Researchers said unsorted PBMCs prevented a conclusive naive versus antigen-experienced comparison.

There are many counts of this clonotype. Antigen specificity is unknown. This TCR was recovered from a woman aged 30 to 39 in good health. Source material: blood. The V gene is TRBV20-1, the J gene TRBJ2-5; TRBD2 agrees at 11 bases. Here the CDR3 reads CSARLAGIETQYF. CDR3 coding DNA: TGCAGTGCCAGACTAGCGGGGATAGAGACCCAGTACTTC.